The clone carrying this T cell receptor beta chain showed up just once. The antigen remains unidentified. This was the immunoSEQ version 4 assay in survey mode. Some clones are missing from TCRdb's copy, which holds only in-frame ones; the method was immunoSEQ multiplex PCR. The sample lists roughly 41,000 clones; roughly 89% were seen once. This sample is part of a study of persistence of HIV-infected CD4 T cells. Anti-CD3/anti-CD28 beads served as a nonspecific positive control stimulus. Sorting selected CD4+ T cells upregulating both CD40 ligand and CD69. The CDR3 extends over 15 amino acids. With 1 base clipped from V and 4 bases from J, the junction kept 6 bases outside the gene matches. The V gene's germline CDR1 is MDHEN and CDR2 SYDVKM.

This chain uses TRBV28 with TRBJ2-7; 8 positions match TRBD1. The receptor was isolated from an adult man with HIV who was CMV-seropositive. The material was CD4+ T cells sorted from PBMCs after roughly 17-hour stimulation, obtained from a patient who received antiretroviral therapy. CDR3 coding DNA: TGTGCCAGCAGTTTATATGCAGGGGGCAGATACGAGCAGTACTTC. It translates to CASSLYAGGRYEQYF.